This T cell receptor beta chain appears in the sequencing data of a study of cytomegalovirus exposure and HLA in healthy donors. Findings and caveats of the study: Highest at DRB1 and lowest at HLA-C, TCR association rates differed among HLA loci in a later analysis. A missense DCLRE1C variant was associated with V- and J-gene trimming of TCR beta chains in a later analysis, and an independent cohort replicated the association.

The CDR3 is 15 residues long. Germline V gene lookup returns CDR1 LNHDA and CDR2 SQIVND (reference sequence). V was clipped by 2 bases and J by 5 bases; unmatched bases: 3. The PCR was carried out with 60 Vbeta primers and 13 Jbeta primers. Assay: immunoSEQ multiplex PCR; the TCRdb copy retains only in-frame clones and omits some. Of about 110,000 clones in the sample, about four fifths are singletons; the top ten hold around 1.3%. Worth noting for this clone: What it binds is unknown.

V usage is TRBV19 and J usage is TRBJ2-2; TRBD1 matches at 9 bases. The sample was PBMCs. This clonotype originated in a young man in good health and CMV-seronegative. Here the CDR3 reads CASSITGGRTGELFF. The CDR3 DNA follows: TGTGCCAGTAGTATAACAGGGGGCAGGACCGGGGAGCTGTTTTTT. Looking up the rest from reference TRBV19 and TRBJ2-2 gives the full variable domain: DGGITQSPKYLFRKEGQNVTLSCEQNLNHDAMYWYRQDPGQGLRLIYYSQIVNDFQKGDIAEGYSVSREKKESFPLTVTSAQKNPTAFYLCASSITGGRTGELFFGEGSRLTVL.